This T cell receptor beta chain comes out of a study of Ad26.COV2.S vaccination and SARS-CoV-2 variants (dated by TCRdb to the early 2020s). For the wider study: Donors in the vaccine arm were drawn from COV1001, a phase I-IIa trial of Ad26.COV2.S in healthy adults that was multicentre, randomized, double-blind and placebo-controlled. Ad26.COV2.S was administered intramuscularly at a dose of 5x10^10 or 1x10^11 viral particles, either as one shot or as two shots given 56 days apart. Sequencing of the TCRbeta repertoire served to evaluate the specificity and breadth of SARS-CoV-2-reactive T cell receptors following Ad26.COV2.S vaccination. A total of some 30 samples were included in the TCR-sequenced set, comprising approximately 20 Ad26.COV2.S vaccine recipients, 5 placebo recipients and 8 SARS-CoV-2 convalescent individuals. Participants in the trial were split at random into five groups of five each, receiving low-dose or high-dose Ad26.COV2.S once or twice, or else placebo on both occasions. Investigators remained blinded to trial group allocation during experiments and outcome assessment. What the authors observed across the whole study: Substantial breadth of spike-specific CD8+ and CD4+ T cell responses was reported after vaccination. Ad26.COV2.S recipients had higher spike-specific TCR breadth than placebo recipients (P = 0.0014). Non-spike TCR breadth was comparable between vaccine and placebo recipients, consistent with the vaccine containing only spike. Comparing responses between vaccine doses or regimens was not something the study was powered to do. It was noted by the authors that total T cell responses may have been underestimated by the TCR breadth and depth analyses.

The immunoSEQ Assay was used to sequence TCRbeta CDR3 regions. After extraction, genomic DNA underwent amplification by bias-controlled multiplex PCR, followed by high-throughput sequencing. On the study's bioinformatics: To quantify the absolute abundance of every unique TCRbeta CDR3 region, sequences were collapsed and filtered. T cell fraction was estimated by normalizing TCRbeta template counts to usable DNA, which was measured by amplifying reference genes present in all nucleated cells. Repertoire TCRs were annotated as SARS-CoV-2-specific when V gene, CDR3 amino acid sequence and J gene were exactly matched to a known reactive TCR set. The reference SARS-CoV-2 TCR set came from MIRA and was filtered for enrichment in COVID-19-positive ImmuneCODE repertoires, removing public or cross-reactive TCRs. Using the MIRA antigens, annotated TCRs were further analysed by specific ORF or by position within an ORF. Depth was the summed frequency of annotated unique rearrangements, while breadth was defined as annotated unique rearrangements over total unique productive rearrangements. Group comparisons of TCR breadth used two-sided Wilcoxon rank-sum tests. TCRdb mirrors the immuneACCESS table, restricted to in-frame sequences. Some clones are absent from its copies; in checked studies, under half trace to an unresolved V gene, and the reason for the others is unknown. V and J calls plus clone size are reproduced from that table; the DNA served to infer D and trimming. The sample table records 240,000 or so clones; roughly 90% of these occur just once. The ten biggest clones cover about 11% of the sample.

From the cysteine up to the phenylalanine, the CDR3 has a length of 17 residues. Only CDR3 DNA remains: 51 bases, in frame from the first base. The junction shows trimming of 0 bases on V and 2 bases on J, and the gene matches do not reach 7 bases of it. The germline V gene specifies MNHNS as CDR1 and SASEGT as CDR2. The treatment or condition label, read with the paper, signifies: approximately 18 received Ad26.COV2.S at low or high dose, single or two shots; 5 received placebo; per-sample allocation not given. For vaccine and placebo recipients, the sequenced repertoires came from samples collected on day 63 after the first injection. Between 29 July and 7 August 2020, Cohort 1b enrolled about two dozen adults aged 18-55 years at one site in Boston, USA. Ad26.COV2.S consisted of a replication-incompetent adenovirus type 26 vector by which a prefusion-stabilized SARS-CoV-2 spike protein from the original Wuhan strain was expressed.

This clone came up once. The antigen it binds to is not known. Base qualities are not recorded, but no much larger clone differs from it by a single base. The TCR originated in a person between 18 and 59 years old who received the Ad26.COV2.S COVID-19 vaccine or a placebo. The chain joins TRBV6-1 to TRBJ2-1; TRBD1 aligns with 7 central bases. The sample was peripheral blood, taken in a trial of Ad26.COV2.S vaccine versus placebo. The nucleotides read TGTGCCAGCAGTGAAGCTCTGGGGGACAGCCCCTACAATGAGCAGTTCTTC. Translated, it gives CASSEALGDSPYNEQFF.